Listed here are 2 T cell receptor beta chains from one sample, sequenced in a study of blood T cell repertoires in COVID-19. The repertoire was sequenced with immunoSEQ multiplex PCR; TCRdb's copy has only in-frame clones and lacks some. The table includes some 98,000 clones, 82% detected once. The sequenced sample was peripheral blood. These receptors were obtained from a man in his 70s with active or convalescent COVID-19.

The V call is TRBV6-6, the J call TRBJ2-5, with 8 positions matching TRBD2. CDR3 length: 15 amino acids. The ends lost 5 bases at V and 1 base at J; junction bases unmatched: 6. Germline V gene sequence: CDR1 MNHNY, CDR2 SVGAGI (reference sequence). The CDR3 sequence is CASSPRGGTQETQYF. For the CDR3, the DNA is TGTGCCAGCAGTCCTCGGGGGGGGACCCAAGAGACCCAGTACTTC.

As concerns this clone: A junction boundary mismatches the germline segment, possibly from a read error. This sequence joins TRBV7-7 and TRBJ2-5; 8 bases line up with TRBD2. Germline V CDR1 and CDR2: SSHAT, FNYEAQ (reference sequence). CDR3 length: 15 residues. The chain's CDR3 is CASSPAGGAQETQYF. CDR3 nucleotide sequence: TGTGCTAGCAGCCCCGCCGGGGGGGCACAAGAGACCCAGTACTTC.